What follows describes a single T cell receptor (beta chain). This record belongs to a study of blood T cell repertoires in COVID-19. Profiling relied on immunoSEQ multiplex PCR, and the TCRdb table lists in-frame clones only, not all of them. The table shows approximately 150,000 clones, with roughly 84% occurring only once. The germline V gene encodes CDR1 SGHVT and CDR2 SQSDAQ. With 5 bases clipped from V and 0 bases from J, the junction kept 13 bases outside the gene matches. The length of the CDR3 is 19 residues. This TCR derives from a woman aged 45-60 years with COVID-19, enrolled during active disease. Input material: peripheral blood. The chain recombines TRBV7-4 with TRBJ2-3; 11 bases match TRBD1. This chain's CDR3 is CASSKAPGQGGTSTDTQYF. The CDR3 nucleotides read TGTGCCAGCAGCAAGGCGCCGGGACAGGGGGGGACTAGCACAGATACGCAGTATTTT.